This TCR beta chain was recorded in a study of T cell responses to AZD1222 COVID-19 vaccine. Study-level points and caveats: The donors showed a predominance of white British ancestry and of females, with possible underestimation of clonal diversity. Spike-specific TCR repertoires showed rising breadth and depth after two AZD1222 doses.

Profiling relied on immunoSEQ multiplex PCR, and the TCRdb table lists in-frame clones only, not all of them. The table shows around 140,000 clones, with about 92% occurring only once. Turning to this clone: Its target is unknown.

Sequences were derived from peripheral blood, sampled after recovery from COVID-19. This sequence originates from an adult who had recovered from COVID-19.

In DNA form, the CDR3 reads TGTGCCAGCACCGCAGGGGATGGCTACACCTTC. Its protein is CASTAGDGYTF. The chain recombines TRBV6-5 with TRBJ1-2, with a possible D match to TRBD1 (6 bases). The CDR3 is 11 residues long. Trimming cost V 7 bases and J 6 bases, with 9 bases left between them. The germline V gene has CDR1 MNHEY and CDR2 SVGAGI.